This TCR beta chain emerged from a study of human T cells and chemical hapten exposure. Study-level information: Patch testing was performed with 0.01% DPC on the upper back, with reading at 6 days.

Time point reported: patch test 3, about 24 weeks after DPC sensitization. Treatment indicated: therapeutic diphenylcyclopropenone sensitization with weekly scalp DPC. TCRdb recomputed calls from the RACE reads with MiXCR, one row per CDR3 protein. The sample holds approximately 72,000 distinct CDR3 sequences, around 10% seen once. The germline gives CDR1 LNHDA, CDR2 SQIVND (reference sequence). V shed 4 bases and J shed 6 bases, with 7 bases lying between them. This CDR3 spans 12 amino acids. The rearrangement uses TRBV19 and TRBJ1-5; D not certain. The source was whole blood, collected in connection with sensitization to the hapten diphenylcyclopropenone (DPC). The origin of this receptor is a woman between 50 and 59 years old with alopecia areata. Some clones in this sample may be carry-over from other donors' samples. For the CDR3, the DNA is TGTGCCAGTAGTACCCCTCCTCAGCCCCAGCATTTT. Encoded protein: CASSTPPQPQHF. Looking up the rest from reference TRBV19 and TRBJ1-5 gives the full variable domain: DGGITQSPKYLFRKEGQNVTLSCEQNLNHDAMYWYRQDPGQGLRLIYYSQIVNDFQKGDIAEGYSVSREKKESFPLTVTSAQKNPTAFYLCASSTPPQPQHFGDGTRLSIL.